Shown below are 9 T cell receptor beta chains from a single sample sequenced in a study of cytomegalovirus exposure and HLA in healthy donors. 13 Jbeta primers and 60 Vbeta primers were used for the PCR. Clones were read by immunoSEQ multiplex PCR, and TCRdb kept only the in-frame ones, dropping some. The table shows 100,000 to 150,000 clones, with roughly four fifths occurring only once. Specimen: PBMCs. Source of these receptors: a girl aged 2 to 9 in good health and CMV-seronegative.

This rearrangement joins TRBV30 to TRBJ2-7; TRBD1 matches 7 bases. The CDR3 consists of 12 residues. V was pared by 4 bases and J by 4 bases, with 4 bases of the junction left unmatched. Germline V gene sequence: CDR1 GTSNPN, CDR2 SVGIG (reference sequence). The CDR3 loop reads CAWTGQTYEQYF. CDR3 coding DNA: TGTGCCTGGACGGGACAGACGTACGAGCAGTACTTC.

The CDR3 nucleotides are TGTGCCAGCAGTACCTGGACAGGGCGGAACACTGAAGCTTTCTTT. It specifies CASSTWTGRNTEAFF. This sequence joins TRBV2 and TRBJ1-1; 8 nucleotides line up with TRBD1. The V gene's germline CDR1 is SNHLY and CDR2 FYNNEI. Germline trimming cut 5 bases from V and 1 base from J; bases unmatched to any gene: 6. This CDR3 region has 15 residues.

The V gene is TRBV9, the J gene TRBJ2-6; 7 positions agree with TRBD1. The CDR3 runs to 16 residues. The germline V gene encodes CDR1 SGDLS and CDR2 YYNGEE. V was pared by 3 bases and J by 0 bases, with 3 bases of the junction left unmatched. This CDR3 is CASSGQGNSGANVLTF. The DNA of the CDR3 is TGTGCCAGCAGCGGACAGGGCAACTCTGGGGCCAACGTCCTGACTTTC.

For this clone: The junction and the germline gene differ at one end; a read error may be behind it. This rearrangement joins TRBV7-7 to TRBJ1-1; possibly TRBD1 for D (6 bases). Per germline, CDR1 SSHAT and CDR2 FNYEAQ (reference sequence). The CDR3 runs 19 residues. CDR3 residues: CASRGRERGFRSMNTEAFF. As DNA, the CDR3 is TGTGCTAGCAGGGGTCGGGAGAGAGGTTTCCGTTCCATGAACACTGAAGCTTTCTTT.

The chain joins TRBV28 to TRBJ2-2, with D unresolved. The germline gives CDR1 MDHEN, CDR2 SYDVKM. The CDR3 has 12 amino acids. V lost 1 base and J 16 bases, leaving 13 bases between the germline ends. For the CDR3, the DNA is TGTGCCAGCAGTTTATACGGTCCACCATCGTTTTTT. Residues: CASSLYGPPSFF.

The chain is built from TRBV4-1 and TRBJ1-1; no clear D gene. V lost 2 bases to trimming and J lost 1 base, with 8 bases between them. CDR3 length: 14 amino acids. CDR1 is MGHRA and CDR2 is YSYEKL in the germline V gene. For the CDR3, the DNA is TGCGCCAGCAGCCAACTCGACAAGAACACTGAAGCTTTCTTT. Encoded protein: CASSQLDKNTEAFF.

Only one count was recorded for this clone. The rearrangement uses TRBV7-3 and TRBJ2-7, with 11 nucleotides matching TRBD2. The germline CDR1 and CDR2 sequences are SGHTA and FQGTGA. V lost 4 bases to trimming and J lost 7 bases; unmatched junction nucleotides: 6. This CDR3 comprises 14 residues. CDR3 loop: CASSSLSGGAEQYF. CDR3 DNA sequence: TGTGCCAGCAGCTCTCTTAGCGGGGGGGCGGAGCAGTACTTC.

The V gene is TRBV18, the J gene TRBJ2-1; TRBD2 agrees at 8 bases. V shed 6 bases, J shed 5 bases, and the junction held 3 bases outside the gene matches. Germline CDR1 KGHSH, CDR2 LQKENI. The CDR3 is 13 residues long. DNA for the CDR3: TGTGCCAGCTCCCCGGGACTAGACAATGAGCAGTTCTTC. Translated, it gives CASSPGLDNEQFF.

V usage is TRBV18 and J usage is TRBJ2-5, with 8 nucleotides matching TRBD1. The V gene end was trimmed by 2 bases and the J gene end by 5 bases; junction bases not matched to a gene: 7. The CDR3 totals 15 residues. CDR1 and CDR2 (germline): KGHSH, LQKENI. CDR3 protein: CASSPFGQGRETQYF. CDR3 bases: TGTGCCAGCTCACCATTCGGACAGGGTCGCGAGACCCAGTACTTC.